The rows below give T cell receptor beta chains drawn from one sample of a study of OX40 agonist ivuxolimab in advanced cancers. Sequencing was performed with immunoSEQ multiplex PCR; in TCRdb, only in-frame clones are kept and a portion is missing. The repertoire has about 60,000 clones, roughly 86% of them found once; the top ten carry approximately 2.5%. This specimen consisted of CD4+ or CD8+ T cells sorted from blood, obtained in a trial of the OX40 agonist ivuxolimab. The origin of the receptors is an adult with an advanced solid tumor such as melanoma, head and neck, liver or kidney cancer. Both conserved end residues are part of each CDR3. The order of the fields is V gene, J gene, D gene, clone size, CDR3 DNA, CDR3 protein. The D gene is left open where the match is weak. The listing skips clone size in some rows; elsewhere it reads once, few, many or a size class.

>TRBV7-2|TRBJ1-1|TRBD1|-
TGTGCCAGCAGCCTACAGACAGGGGCGTTAACTGAAGCTTTCTTT
CASSLQTGALTEAFF
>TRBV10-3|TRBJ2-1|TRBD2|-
TGTGCCATCAGTGAGTCGACTAGCGGGTACGGGAATGAGCAGTTCTTC
CAISESTSGYGNEQFF
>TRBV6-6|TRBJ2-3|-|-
TGTGCCAGCAGTTTAGCCCCTGCAGGCATGATAGGTACGCAGTATTTT
CASSLAPAGMIGTQYF
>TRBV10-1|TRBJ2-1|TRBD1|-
TGCGCCAGCAGTACAGGGGGCGCGGGGTCAGTTGAGCAGTTCTTC
CASSTGGAGSVEQFF
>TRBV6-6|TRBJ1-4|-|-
TGTGCCAGCAGTACGAGCCGGGACGGGAATGAAAAACTGTTTTTT
CASSTSRDGNEKLFF
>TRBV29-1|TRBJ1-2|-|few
TGCAGCGTTGGCGGCACAAAAGCTAACTATGGCTACACCTTC
CSVGGTKANYGYTF
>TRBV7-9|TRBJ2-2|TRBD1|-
TGTGCCATACGAAAGGACAGGGTTGCCGGGGAGCTGTTTTTT
CAIRKDRVAGELFF
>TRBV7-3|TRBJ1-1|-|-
TGTGCCAGCAGCTTAATTGGAGCGAACACTGAAGCTTTCTTT
CASSLIGANTEAFF
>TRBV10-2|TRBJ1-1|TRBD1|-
TGCGCCAGCAGGGAACCACACTCGGGACAGGGCACTGAAGCTTTCTTT
CASREPHSGQGTEAFF
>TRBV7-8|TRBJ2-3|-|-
TGTGCCAGCAGCAGAAATACAGGGAGGGCAGATACGCAGTATTTT
CASSRNTGRADTQYF
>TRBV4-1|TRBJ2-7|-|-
TGCGCCAGCAGCCAAGATAGTCAGGGGTACTACGAGCAGTACTTC
CASSQDSQGYYEQYF
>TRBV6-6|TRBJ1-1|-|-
TGTGCCAGCAGTTACAGGTCAGATGAAGCTTTCTTT
CASSYRSDEAFF
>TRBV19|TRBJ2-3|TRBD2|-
TGTGCCAGTAGTATCCGGACTAGCGGGGCGCAGGGTACGCAGTATTTT
CASSIRTSGAQGTQYF
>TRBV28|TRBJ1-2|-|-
TGTGCCAGTAAGAACAGTGATTCGTATGGCTACACCTTC
CASKNSDSYGYTF
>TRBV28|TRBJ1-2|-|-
TGTGCCAGCAGTTTATGGGCTGGAAGGTATGGCTACACCTTC
CASSLWAGRYGYTF
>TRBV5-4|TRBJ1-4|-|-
TGTGCCAGCAGCGGGGGGACCGCCCCAGAAGGAAAACTGTTTTTT
CASSGGTAPEGKLFF
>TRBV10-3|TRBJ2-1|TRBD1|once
TGTGCCACCAGACAGGGCTCATACAATGAGCAGTTCTTC
CATRQGSYNEQFF
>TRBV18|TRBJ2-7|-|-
TGTGCCAGCTCCCCCCCCAGGGGCACCGAGCAGTACTTC
CASSPPRGTEQYF
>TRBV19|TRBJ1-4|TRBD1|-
TGTGCCAGTAGTCCTCAGACAGGGGGCCTGGGCGAGTTTTTT
CASSPQTGGLGEFF
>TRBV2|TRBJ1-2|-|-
TGTGCCAGCAGTGAATTGGGGGGAAACTATGGCTACACCTTC
CASSELGGNYGYTF
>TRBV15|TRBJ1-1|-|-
TGTGCCACCAGCAGAGATAACACGGAAGCTTTCTTT
CATSRDNTEAFF
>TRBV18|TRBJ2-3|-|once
TGTGCCAGCTCACCAGGGGACACAGATACGCAGTATTTT
CASSPGDTDTQYF
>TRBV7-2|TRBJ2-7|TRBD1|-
TGTGCCAGCAGCTTAGTCGGGACAGGGTCCTACGAGCAGTACTTC
CASSLVGTGSYEQYF
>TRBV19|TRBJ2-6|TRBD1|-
TGTGCCAGTAGCACCGGGACAGGGTCTTTTGGGGCCAACGTCCTGACTTTC
CASSTGTGSFGANVLTF
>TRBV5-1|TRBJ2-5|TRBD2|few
TGCGCCAGCAGCTCGCTGACTAGCGGGAGGGTAGAAGAGACCCAGTACTTC
CASSSLTSGRVEETQYF
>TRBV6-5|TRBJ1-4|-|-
TGTGCCAGCAGTTACGGGGTAGGGAATGAAAAACTGTTTTTT
CASSYGVGNEKLFF
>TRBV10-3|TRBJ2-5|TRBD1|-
TGTGCCATCAGGACAACAGGGGCCGGGGAGACCCAGTACTTC
CAIRTTGAGETQYF
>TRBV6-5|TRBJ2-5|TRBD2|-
TGTGCCAGCAGTTATCGGGAGGAAGAGACCCAGTACTTC
CASSYREEETQYF
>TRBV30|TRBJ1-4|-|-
TGTGCCTGGAGTCCCGGGACGGAAGGAGAAAAACTGTTTTTT
CAWSPGTEGEKLFF
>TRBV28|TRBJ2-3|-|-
TGTGCCAGCAGTTCTTCAGCCTCAGATACGCAGTATTTT
CASSSSASDTQYF
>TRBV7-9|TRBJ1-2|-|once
TGTGCCAGCAGCTTGGGAAATGGCTACACCTTC
CASSLGNGYTF
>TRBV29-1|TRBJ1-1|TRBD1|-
TGCAGCGTGGGACAGATGAACACTGAAGCTTTCTTT
CSVGQMNTEAFF
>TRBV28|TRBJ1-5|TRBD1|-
TGTGCCAGCAGTTTAGTGGAGGGGGCTCGTCCTTACCAGCATTTT
CASSLVEGARPYQHF
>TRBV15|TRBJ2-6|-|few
TGTGCCACCAGCAGAGAGATGGGTCGAGACAAACCTTCTGGGGCCAACGTCCTGACTTTC
CATSREMGRDKPSGANVLTF
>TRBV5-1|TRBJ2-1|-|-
TGCGCCAGCAGCAGAGCGGAGAGCTCCTACAATGAGCAGTTCTTC
CASSRAESSYNEQFF
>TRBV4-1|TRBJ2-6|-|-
TGCGCCAGCAGCCAAGGGCATTGGGGGATGGGGGCCAACGTCCTGACTTTC
CASSQGHWGMGANVLTF
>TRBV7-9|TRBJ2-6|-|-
TGTGCCAGCAGCCCTCCTGGGGCCAACGTCCTGACTTTC
CASSPPGANVLTF
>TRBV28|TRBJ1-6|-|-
TGTGCCAGCAGTTTACCCCAAGATAATTCACCCCTCCACTTT
CASSLPQDNSPLHF
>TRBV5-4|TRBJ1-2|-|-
TGTGCCAGCAGCCTACGGACAGAAGGCTACACCTTC
CASSLRTEGYTF
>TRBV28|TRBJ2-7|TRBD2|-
TGTGCCAGCAGTTTGAGGGAGGGACTAGCTCCCTCCTACGAGCAGTACTTC
CASSLREGLAPSYEQYF
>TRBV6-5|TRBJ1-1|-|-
TGTGCCAGCAGTTACCTACCGGTGCGGACTGAAGCTTTCTTT
CASSYLPVRTEAFF
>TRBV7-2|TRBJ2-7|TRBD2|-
TGTGCCAGCAGCTCTTCCGGGACTAGCATCCGCGAGCAGTACTTC
CASSSSGTSIREQYF
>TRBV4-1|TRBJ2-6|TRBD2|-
TGCGCCAGCAGCCAACCCCCGACTAGCGGGACTTCTGGGGCCAACGTCCTGACTTTC
CASSQPPTSGTSGANVLTF
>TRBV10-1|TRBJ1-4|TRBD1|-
TGCGCCAGCAGGCGGACAGGGGGTGCCGTTAATGAAAAACTGTTTTTT
CASRRTGGAVNEKLFF
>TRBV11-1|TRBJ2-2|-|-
TGTGCCAGCAGCCCCGGGACCGGGACCGGGGAGCTGTTTTTT
CASSPGTGTGELFF
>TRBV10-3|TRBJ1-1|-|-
TGTGCCATCCGCCTGGACAGTGAAGCTTTCTTT
CAIRLDSEAFF
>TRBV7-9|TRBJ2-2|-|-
TGTGCCAGCAGCTTCGAGGAGGGCGGGGAGCTGTTTTTT
CASSFEEGGELFF
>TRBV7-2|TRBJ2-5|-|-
TGTGCCAGCAGCTTAGTAGCAGCGAAAGAAGAGACCCAGTACTTC
CASSLVAAKEETQYF
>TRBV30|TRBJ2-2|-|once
TGTGCCTCAAGGCGGGGATCGAACACCGGGGAGCTGTTTTTT
CASRRGSNTGELFF
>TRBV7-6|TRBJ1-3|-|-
TGTGCCAGCAGCTTTGGGACATCTGGAAACACCATATATTTT
CASSFGTSGNTIYF
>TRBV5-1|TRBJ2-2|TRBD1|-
TGCGCCAGCAGCACGGGACAGGGGGCGACCGGGGAGCTGTTTTTT
CASSTGQGATGELFF
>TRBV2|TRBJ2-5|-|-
TGTGCCAGCAGGGTGAGGTCAGGAAGCCAAGAGACCCAGTACTTC
CASRVRSGSQETQYF
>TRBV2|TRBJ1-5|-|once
TGTGCCAGCAGGGGCCCAGGGGCTGGTCAGCCCCAGCATTTT
CASRGPGAGQPQHF
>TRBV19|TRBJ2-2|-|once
TGTGCCACCAACCAGGGTCACACCGGGGAGCTGTTTTTT
CATNQGHTGELFF
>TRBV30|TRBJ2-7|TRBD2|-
TGTGCCTGGAGTGGACTAGCGGACGAGCAGTACTTC
CAWSGLADEQYF